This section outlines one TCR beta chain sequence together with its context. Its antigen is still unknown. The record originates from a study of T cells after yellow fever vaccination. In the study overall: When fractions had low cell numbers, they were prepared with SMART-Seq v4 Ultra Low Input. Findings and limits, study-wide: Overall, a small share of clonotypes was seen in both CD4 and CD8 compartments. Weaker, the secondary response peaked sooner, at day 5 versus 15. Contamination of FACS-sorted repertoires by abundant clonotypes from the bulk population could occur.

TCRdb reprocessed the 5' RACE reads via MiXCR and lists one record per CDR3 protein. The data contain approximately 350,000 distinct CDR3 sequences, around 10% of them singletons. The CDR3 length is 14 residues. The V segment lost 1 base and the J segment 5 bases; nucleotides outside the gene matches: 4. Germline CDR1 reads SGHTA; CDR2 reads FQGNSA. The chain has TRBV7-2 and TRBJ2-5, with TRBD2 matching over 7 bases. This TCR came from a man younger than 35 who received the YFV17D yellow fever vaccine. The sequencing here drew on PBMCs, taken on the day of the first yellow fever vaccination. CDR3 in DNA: TGTGCCAGCAGCTTAGGTTTGGGGGGGGAGACCCAGTACTTC. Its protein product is CASSLGLGGETQYF.